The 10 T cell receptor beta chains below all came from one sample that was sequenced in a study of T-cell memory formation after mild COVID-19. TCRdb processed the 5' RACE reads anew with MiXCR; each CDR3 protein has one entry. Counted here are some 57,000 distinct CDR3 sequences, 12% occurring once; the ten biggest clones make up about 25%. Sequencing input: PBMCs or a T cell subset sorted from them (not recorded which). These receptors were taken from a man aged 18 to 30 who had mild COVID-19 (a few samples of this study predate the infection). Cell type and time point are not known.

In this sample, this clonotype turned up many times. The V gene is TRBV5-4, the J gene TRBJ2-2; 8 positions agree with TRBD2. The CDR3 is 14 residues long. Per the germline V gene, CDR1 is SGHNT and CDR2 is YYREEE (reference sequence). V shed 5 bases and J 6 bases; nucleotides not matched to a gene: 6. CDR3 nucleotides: TGTGCCAGCAGGGGGACTAGTTCCGCCGGGGAGCTGTTTTTT. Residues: CASRGTSSAGELFF.

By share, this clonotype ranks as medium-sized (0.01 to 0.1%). CDR3 nucleotide sequence: TGTGCCAGCAGCCAAGATTTACCGCCTGCTACCTACGAGCAGTACGTC. This codes for CASSQDLPPATYEQYV. The chain is built from TRBV3-2 and TRBJ2-7. TRBV3-2 is recorded as a pseudogene. CDR3 length: 16 amino acids.

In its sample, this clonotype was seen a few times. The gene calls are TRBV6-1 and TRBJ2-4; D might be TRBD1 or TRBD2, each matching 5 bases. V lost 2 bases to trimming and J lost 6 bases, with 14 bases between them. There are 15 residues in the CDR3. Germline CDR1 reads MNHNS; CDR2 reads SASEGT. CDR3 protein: CASSESGRGRNIQYF. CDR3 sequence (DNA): TGTGCCAGCAGTGAATCGGGGCGTGGGAGAAACATTCAGTACTTC.

The CDR3 spells CASSPSGQGYEQYF. The DNA of the CDR3 is TGTGCCAGCTCACCTTCGGGACAGGGCTACGAGCAGTACTTC. The rearrangement joins TRBV18 to TRBJ2-7, with TRBD1 matching 9 bases. Per germline, CDR1 KGHSH and CDR2 LQKENI. V lost 3 bases to trimming and J lost 3 bases; unmatched junction nucleotides: 3. This CDR3 region has 14 residues.

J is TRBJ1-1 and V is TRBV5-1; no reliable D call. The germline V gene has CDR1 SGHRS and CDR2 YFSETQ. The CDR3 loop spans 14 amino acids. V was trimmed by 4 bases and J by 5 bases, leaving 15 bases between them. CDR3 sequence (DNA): TGCGCCAGCAGCCCGTCGGTGGGCAGGACTGAAGCTTTCTTT. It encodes CASSPSVGRTEAFF.

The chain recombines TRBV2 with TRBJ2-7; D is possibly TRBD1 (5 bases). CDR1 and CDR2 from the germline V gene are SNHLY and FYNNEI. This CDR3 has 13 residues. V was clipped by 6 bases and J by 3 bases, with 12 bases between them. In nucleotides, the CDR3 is TGTGCCAGCAGAGCGACAGAGCTCTACGAGCAGTACTTC. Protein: CASRATELYEQYF.

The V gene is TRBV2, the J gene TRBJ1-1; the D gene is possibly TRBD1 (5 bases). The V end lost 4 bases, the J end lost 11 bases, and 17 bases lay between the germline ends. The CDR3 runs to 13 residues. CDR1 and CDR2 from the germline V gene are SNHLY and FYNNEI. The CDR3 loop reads CASSGQVGGVAFF. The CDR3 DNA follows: TGTGCCAGCAGTGGCCAGGTCGGGGGAGTCGCTTTCTTT.

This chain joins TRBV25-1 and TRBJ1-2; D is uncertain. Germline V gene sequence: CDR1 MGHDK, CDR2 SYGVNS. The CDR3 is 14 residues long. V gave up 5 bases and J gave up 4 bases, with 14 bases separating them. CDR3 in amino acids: CASSSRGQIYGYTF. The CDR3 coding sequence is TGTGCCAGCAGTTCCCGAGGGCAGATCTATGGCTACACCTTC.

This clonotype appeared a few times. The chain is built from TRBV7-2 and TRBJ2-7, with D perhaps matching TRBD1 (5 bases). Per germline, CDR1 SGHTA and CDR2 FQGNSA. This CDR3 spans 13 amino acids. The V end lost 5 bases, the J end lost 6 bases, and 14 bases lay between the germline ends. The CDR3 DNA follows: TGTGCCAGCAGCCCAAATCAGGGTGGCGAGCAGTACGTC. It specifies CASSPNQGGEQYV.

The CDR3: CSASSVTGTSYATDTQYF. The CDR3 nucleotides are TGCAGTGCTTCATCGGTAACCGGGACTAGCTACGCCACAGATACGCAGTATTTT. The chain is built from TRBV20-1 and TRBJ2-3; 9 bases line up with TRBD2. With V trimmed by 5 bases and J by 2 bases, 17 bases remained unmatched. The CDR3 extends over 18 amino acids. Per germline, CDR1 DFQATT and CDR2 SNEGSKA (reference sequence).